This T cell receptor (beta chain) was identified in a study of Graves' ophthalmopathy and Graves' hyperthyroidism. This clonotype was recorded many times. As diagnostic evidence, clinical symptoms, serum thyroxine, TRAb, thyroid ultrasound and orbital computed tomography were relied upon. The source of the PBMCs was approximately 10 ml of fresh peripheral blood. The study amplified TCR beta CDR3 regions using RNA transcripts. The library came from an HTBI-primed first-round RT-PCR and a second-round multiplex PCR. TCRdb passed the multiplex PCR reads through MiXCR, listing each CDR3 protein once. This table holds about 380,000 distinct CDR3 sequences, less than 20% found once. The sequence was obtained from a woman in her late teens or twenties with stable Graves' hyperthyroidism. Sequences were obtained from peripheral blood.

The CDR3 reads CASSLSTPYEQYF. The CDR3 nucleotides read TGTGCCAGCAGCCTCTCTACGCCCTACGAGCAGTACTTC. The chain couples TRBV27 to TRBJ2-7; D uncertain. The V gene's germline CDR1 is MNHEY and CDR2 SMNVEV (reference sequence). The germline V and J ends were trimmed by 6 bases and 2 bases, with 11 bases remaining between them. This CDR3 spans 13 amino acids.